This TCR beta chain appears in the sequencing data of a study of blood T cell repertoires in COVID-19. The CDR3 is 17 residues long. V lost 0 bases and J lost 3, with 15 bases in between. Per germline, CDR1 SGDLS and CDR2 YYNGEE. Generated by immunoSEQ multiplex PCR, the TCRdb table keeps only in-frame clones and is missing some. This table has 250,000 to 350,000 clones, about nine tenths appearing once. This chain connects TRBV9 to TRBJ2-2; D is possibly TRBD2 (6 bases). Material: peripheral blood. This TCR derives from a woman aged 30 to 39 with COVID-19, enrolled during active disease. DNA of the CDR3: TGTGCCAGCAGCGTAGCTATCGGGAGTGCGCACACCGGGGAGCTGTTTTTT. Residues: CASSVAIGSAHTGELFF. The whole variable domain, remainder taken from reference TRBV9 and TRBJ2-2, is DSGVTQTPKHLITATGQRVTLRCSPRSGDLSVYWYQQSLDQGLQFLIQYYNGEERAKGNILERFSAQQFPDLHSELNLSSLELGDSALYFCASSVAIGSAHTGELFFGEGSRLTVL.